The next 24 T cell receptor beta chains were all read from a single sample in a study of blood T cells in healthy people across ages. A second PCR of roughly 7 to 11 cycles used a sample-barcoded 5' primer and a J-beta primer mix. One entry per CDR3 protein, called by TCRdb with MiXCR from the 5' RACE reads. This sample has fewer than 1.5 million distinct CDR3 sequences, with roughly 40% found just once. The sample taken for sequencing was blood. The receptors were sampled from a young woman in good health.

In its sample, this clonotype was seen a few times. The V gene is TRBV27, the J gene TRBJ2-7; unclear D gene. Germline CDR1 MNHEY, CDR2 SMNVEV (reference sequence). The CDR3 has 11 amino acids. With 11 bases removed from V and 5 bases from J, the gap between germline ends came to 13 bases. CDR3 coding DNA: TGTGCCCCCCGACTCCCCGACGAGCAGTACTTC. As protein: CAPRLPDEQYF.

This clonotype was observed many times. CDR3 nucleotide sequence: TGCAGCGTGGGGACTAGCGGGAGTGAGCAGTACTTC. Its translation: CSVGTSGSEQYF. J is TRBJ2-7 and V is TRBV29-1, with 14 bases identical to TRBD2. The CDR3 covers 12 residues. Germline lookup yields CDR1 SQVTM and CDR2 ANQGSEA. V shed 6 bases and J 7 bases; nucleotides not matched to a gene: 2.

The chain combines TRBV29-1 with TRBJ2-2, with TRBD2 identical over 11 bases. The length of the CDR3 is 14 residues. V gave up 8 bases and J gave up 3 bases; unmatched junction bases: 5. Germline V gives CDR1 SQVTM, CDR2 ANQGSEA. The CDR3 protein is CSTGTSGYTGELFF. The CDR3 bases are TGCAGCACGGGGACTAGCGGATACACCGGGGAGCTGTTTTTT.

This clonotype was seen more than once but under ten times. The rearrangement joins TRBV7-9 to TRBJ1-2; no clear D gene. Trimming left V 4 bases short and J 8 bases short, with 20 bases between. The CDR3 runs to 15 residues. Germline V gene lookup returns CDR1 SEHNR and CDR2 FQNEAQ (reference sequence). The CDR3 DNA reads TGTGCCAGCAGCTCGAATAGCGGGGAAATTGGGGGCTACACCTTC. Amino acid sequence: CASSSNSGEIGGYTF.

The DNA of the CDR3 is TGCGCCAGCAGCTTGTTACGACAGGGGGCTGTAGATACGCAGTATTTT. Its protein is CASSLLRQGAVDTQYF. The rearrangement uses TRBV5-1 and TRBJ2-3; 10 nucleotides match TRBD1. Unmatched junction bases numbered 7, after V lost 1 base and J lost 5 bases. The CDR3 is made up of 16 amino acids. Germline V gives CDR1 SGHRS, CDR2 YFSETQ.

This clonotype has a handful of counts. J is TRBJ2-7 and V is TRBV27, with D uncertain. CDR1 and CDR2 (germline): MNHEY, SMNVEV (reference sequence). Trimming cost V 6 bases and J 0 bases, with 12 bases left between them. The CDR3 is made up of 14 amino acids. The CDR3 region has the DNA TGTGCCAGCAGGCACGAGGTGGGCTCCTACGAGCAGTACTTC. Translating it yields CASRHEVGSYEQYF.

This clonotype was detected only a few times. The chain is built from TRBV7-9 and TRBJ2-5; 12 bases map to TRBD2. The germline V gene has CDR1 SEHNR and CDR2 FQNEAQ (reference sequence). The CDR3 consists of 16 residues. With V trimmed by 4 bases and J by 3 bases, 6 bases remained unmatched. The CDR3 sequence: CASSSRLAGVEETQYF. As DNA, the CDR3 is TGTGCCAGCAGCTCACGACTAGCGGGAGTTGAAGAGACCCAGTACTTC.

This clonotype was seen only a few times. The chain joins TRBV6-5 to TRBJ2-7; the D is unclear. The CDR3 loop spans 19 amino acids. Trimming removed 2 bases at V and 2 bases at J, with 25 bases between. Germline values: CDR1 MNHEY, CDR2 SVGAGI. The CDR3 sequence is CASSYSQWAPNAAPYEQYF. DNA of the CDR3: TGTGCCAGCAGTTACAGCCAATGGGCACCTAACGCCGCACCCTACGAGCAGTACTTC.

V and J are TRBV29-1 and TRBJ2-1; 10 positions agree with TRBD1. Looked up from germline, CDR1 is SQVTM and CDR2 is ANQGSEA. Unmatched junction bases numbered 12, after V lost 4 bases and J lost 0 bases. The CDR3 consists of 18 residues. This chain's CDR3 is CSVVGVSGQGSSYNEQFF. As DNA, the CDR3 is TGCAGCGTTGTTGGTGTTTCGGGACAGGGGAGCTCCTACAATGAGCAGTTCTTC.

This clonotype was detected ten times or more. V gene TRBV11-2 combines with J gene TRBJ1-2; no definite D call. Looked up from germline, CDR1 is SGHAT and CDR2 is FQNNGV. The germline V and J ends were trimmed by 2 bases and 2 bases, with 9 bases remaining between them. CDR3 size: 14 residues. In DNA, the CDR3 is TGTGCCAGCAGCTTACGTCCCGTAAACTATGGCTACACCTTC. This encodes CASSLRPVNYGYTF.

J is TRBJ2-5 and V is TRBV28; 8 bases map to TRBD2. CDR1 is MDHEN and CDR2 is SYDVKM in the germline V gene. The CDR3 covers 15 residues. Trimming took 5 bases from V and 11 from J; bases not matched to a gene: 16. For the CDR3, the DNA is TGTGCCAGCAGTCCGAGCGGGGGTCAGGGCGATGAGCAGTACTTC. This translates into CASSPSGGQGDEQYF.

The chain has TRBV3-1 and TRBJ1-5; no firm D call. This CDR3 is built from 13 residues. Germline V CDR1 and CDR2: LGHDT, YNNKEL (reference sequence). V lost 0 bases and J lost 5, with 5 bases in between. CDR3 nucleotides: TGTGCCAGCAGCCAAGATAAGTATCAGCCCCAGCATTTT. Translated: CASSQDKYQPQHF.

V usage is TRBV20-1 and J usage is TRBJ2-1; TRBD2 might be the D (5 bases). Germline loops: CDR1 DFQATT, CDR2 SNEGSKA (reference sequence). Trimming cost V 6 bases and J 9 bases, with 15 bases left between them. The CDR3 contains 12 residues. The CDR3 DNA reads as TGCAGTGCGCCCATGCGGGCAGGTGAGCAGTTCTTC. This encodes CSAPMRAGEQFF.

V is TRBV12-3 or TRBV12-4 and J is TRBJ2-1, with a weak D call TRBD2 (6 bases). The germline V and J ends were trimmed by 7 bases and 6 bases, with 16 bases remaining between them. CDR3 length: 14 amino acids. CDR3 residues: CASIQAGKINEQFF. CDR3 bases: TGTGCCAGCATTCAGGCGGGGAAGATCAATGAGCAGTTCTTC.

Concerning this clonotype: Relative to the germline gene, one junction end is altered; a read error may explain this. The V call is TRBV20-1, the J call TRBJ2-5, with TRBD2 matching 10 bases. This CDR3 is built from 15 residues. Germline lookup yields CDR1 DFQATT and CDR2 SNEGSKA (reference sequence). CDR3 nucleotides: TGCGGTGCTCCTAGCGGGAGTGGGGGCCAAGAGACCCAGTACTTC. Translation: CGAPSGSGGQETQYF.

This chain links TRBV2 with TRBJ2-7; a weak D match, TRBD1 (6 bases). Germline loops: CDR1 SNHLY, CDR2 FYNNEI. The CDR3 contains 15 residues. V lost 4 bases, J lost 0 bases, and 13 bases lay in between. The CDR3 DNA follows: TGTGCCAGCAGTGTAGGGACACAGATCTCCTACGAGCAGTACTTC. Amino acid sequence: CASSVGTQISYEQYF.

The V and J genes are TRBV20-1 and TRBJ2-7; D remains ambiguous. This CDR3 is built from 13 residues. V lost 5 bases to trimming and J lost 2 bases, with 13 bases between them. CDR1 is DFQATT, CDR2 SNEGSKA, per germline (reference sequence). In nucleotides, the CDR3 is TGCAGTGCTGGGGAAGGCTCAACCTACGAGCAGTACTTC. It specifies CSAGEGSTYEQYF.

This clonotype was counted a few times. The chain carries TRBV6-4 and TRBJ2-3; D gene unclear. The CDR3 extends over 13 amino acids. The germline CDR1 and CDR2 sequences are MRHNA and SNTAGT. The ends were cut back, 1 base at V and 0 bases at J, with 2 bases in the middle. The CDR3 reads CASSDLSTDTQYF. Written as DNA, the CDR3 is TGTGCCAGCAGTGACTTAAGCACAGATACGCAGTATTTT.

The rearrangement links TRBV9 to TRBJ2-1, with D tentatively TRBD1 or TRBD2 (5 bases each). V was pared by 3 bases and J by 4 bases, with 17 bases between. The germline V gene encodes CDR1 SGDLS and CDR2 YYNGEE. This CDR3 contains 16 residues. The CDR3 region has the DNA TGTGCCAGCAGCGACCCAAGGGGAGAATCGTACAATGAGCAGTTCTTC. It yields the protein CASSDPRGESYNEQFF.

Only a few counts were recorded for this clonotype. This chain connects TRBV7-8 to TRBJ2-1, with 11 bases that match TRBD2. J gave up 7 bases and V 5 bases, and 7 bases lay outside the gene matches. Germline V gene sequence: CDR1 SGHVS, CDR2 FQNEAQ. The CDR3 is 15 amino acids. CDR3 protein: CASSRQTSGGNEQFF. The DNA of the CDR3 is TGTGCCAGCAGCCGCCAAACTAGCGGGGGAAATGAGCAGTTCTTC.

The V and J genes are TRBV20-1 and TRBJ2-5; D remains unclear. The CDR3 spans 12 residues. V was cut by 0 bases and J by 5 bases, with 7 bases left in between. Germline CDR1 reads DFQATT; CDR2 reads SNEGSKA (reference sequence). The CDR3 spells CSARDEGETQYF. The DNA for the CDR3 is TGCAGTGCTAGAGATGAAGGGGAGACCCAGTACTTC.

This clonotype has only a few counts. The chain joins TRBV5-1 to TRBJ2-3; perhaps TRBD1 as D (5 bases). The V gene lost 0 bases and the J gene lost 6 bases, with 20 bases spanning the gap. CDR1 SGHRS and CDR2 YFSETQ come from the germline V gene. This CDR3 region has 17 residues. The CDR3 loop reads CASSLEGPHRLSDTQYF. The CDR3 DNA sequence: TGCGCCAGCAGCTTGGAGGGGCCCCACAGGTTGTCGGATACGCAGTATTTT.

This clonotype was seen a few times. This chain joins TRBV7-9 and TRBJ2-1; 7 bases match TRBD2. This CDR3 has 16 amino acids. J gave up 4 bases and V 1 base, and 7 bases lay outside the gene matches. The germline gives CDR1 SEHNR, CDR2 FQNEAQ (reference sequence). CDR3 sequence reads: CASSLGVASGYNEQFF. The DNA of the CDR3 is TGTGCCAGCAGCTTAGGGGTGGCTAGCGGATACAATGAGCAGTTCTTC.

CDR3 sequence: CASSLGLRNEQFF. CDR3 sequence (DNA): TGTGCCAGCAGTCTGGGACTCAGAAATGAGCAGTTCTTC. V gene TRBV28 combines with J gene TRBJ2-1, with D tentatively TRBD2 (6 bases). CDR3 length: 13 amino acids. Trimming removed 5 bases from V and 7 bases from J, with 12 bases in between. The germline V gene encodes CDR1 MDHEN and CDR2 SYDVKM.